A selection of T cell receptor beta chains follows, all from one sample in a study of lymphopenia after photon versus proton radiotherapy. Using immunoSEQ multiplex PCR, the repertoire was profiled, and TCRdb retains in-frame clones only, with some absent. Of under 75,000 clones in the sample, 85% to 95% were seen once. Sequences were derived from peripheral blood, sampled from a patient treated with photon-based radiotherapy. These receptors were taken from a woman aged 40-49 years with cholangiocarcinoma. Each CDR3 is given with its conserved first and last residue. The D gene is left open where the match is weak. Size tells how often a clone was seen (once, few, many) or the class of an expanded clone, and some rows leave it out.

>TRBJ1-5|.|TRBV5-1|.
TGCGCCAGCAGCTTGGGCGGGGGGCTTGGACAGCCCCAGCATTTT
CASSLGGGLGQPQHF
>TRBJ2-2|.|TRBV19|.
TGTGCCAGTAGTATAGATCGTTTACGCACCGGGGAGCTGTTTTTT
CASSIDRLRTGELFF
>TRBJ1-1|.|TRBV5-6|.
TGTGCCAGCAGCTTGGAAGAGGGTGAAGCTTTCTTT
CASSLEEGEAFF
>TRBJ1-2|.|TRBV5-4|.
TGTGCCAGCAGCCCCACCAGCGAGGGAATAGGGGGCTACACCTTC
CASSPTSEGIGGYTF
>TRBJ1-6|.|TRBV2|TRBD1
TGTGCCAGCAGTGAAGTGTCAGGGGGAACGGGTACGCCCCTCCACTTT
CASSEVSGGTGTPLHF
>TRBJ2-4|.|TRBV28|TRBD2
TGTGCCAGCAGAAGCGGCGGCGGGAGGGAAGGCATTCAGTACTTC
CASRSGGGREGIQYF
>TRBJ2-1|.|TRBV7-9|TRBD1
TGTGCCAGCAGCCAGGGGACAGGTAGTGGCAATGAGCAGTTCTTC
CASSQGTGSGNEQFF
>TRBJ1-4|.|TRBV28|.
TGTGCCAGCAGTTTATATGGGGAAAAACTGTTTTTT
CASSLYGEKLFF
>TRBJ1-1|.|TRBV14|.
TGTGCCAGCAGCTCCCGACAGTCTCCGATGAACACTGAAGCTTTCTTT
CASSSRQSPMNTEAFF
>TRBJ1-5|.|TRBV19|.
TGTGCCAGTAGTATAATCGACGGGGAGAATCAGCCCCAGCATTTT
CASSIIDGENQPQHF
>TRBJ2-5|.|TRBV29-1|.
TGCAGCCCCCAGGGGCCTCAAGAGACCCAGTACTTC
CSPQGPQETQYF
>TRBJ1-2|.|TRBV9|.
TGTGCCAGCAGCGTAGTTTTCGAGGGGATCCACAACTATGGCTACACCTTC
CASSVVFEGIHNYGYTF
>TRBJ1-2|.|TRBV6-1|.
TGTGCCAGCAGTGACCATCGACGGAACTATGGCTACACCTTC
CASSDHRRNYGYTF
>TRBJ1-5|.|TRBV28|TRBD1
TGTGCCAGCAGTTTAGGGACAGGGCTAGGCAATCAGCCCCAGCATTTT
CASSLGTGLGNQPQHF
>TRBJ2-7|once|TRBV9|.
TGTGCCAGCAGCGCATCACCCGAGCCGTACGAGCAGTACTTC
CASSASPEPYEQYF
>TRBJ2-7|.|TRBV5-5|.
TGTGCCAGCAGCTACCAGGGGATCTACGAGCAGTACTTC
CASSYQGIYEQYF
>TRBJ2-1|.|TRBV7-9|.
TGTGCCAGCTGGGGCGGGCTCAGCTCCTACAATGAGCAGTTCTTC
CASWGGLSSYNEQFF
>TRBJ2-5|once|TRBV6-6|TRBD2
TGTGCCAGCAGGTCCCTTAGCGGGGGGGCTAAAGAGACCCAGTACTTC
CASRSLSGGAKETQYF
>TRBJ2-1|.|TRBV7-3|TRBD2
TGTGCCAGCAGCCGGGAGGGGGGCTCCTACAATGAGCAGTTCTTC
CASSREGGSYNEQFF
>TRBJ1-2|once|TRBV5-4|.
TGTGCCAGCAGCTTGGGACGGCTGAGGGATGGCTACACCTTC
CASSLGRLRDGYTF
>TRBJ1-1|.|TRBV11-2|.
TGTGCCAGCAGCTTACAGGGAACCACTGAAGCTTTCTTT
CASSLQGTTEAFF
>TRBJ1-2|.|TRBV7-9|TRBD1
TGTGCCAGCAGCCTATCGGGACAGGGGGTTAACTATGGCTACACCTTC
CASSLSGQGVNYGYTF
>TRBJ1-3|once|TRBV30|.
TGTGCCTGGAGTCCTAAATCGGGCTCTGGAAACACCATATATTTT
CAWSPKSGSGNTIYF
>TRBJ2-7|.|TRBV6-5|.
TGTGCCAGCAGAGACGGTAGCTCCTACGAGCAGTACTTC
CASRDGSSYEQYF
>TRBJ2-5|.|TRBV7-9|TRBD2
TGTGCCAGCAGCTTTCCGGGGGGAGAGACCCAGTACTTC
CASSFPGGETQYF
>TRBJ2-5|.|TRBV18|.
TGTGCCAGCTCACCAGGGGGGGAGACCCAGTACTTC
CASSPGGETQYF
>TRBJ1-1|.|TRBV5-1|TRBD1
TGCGCCAGCAGCTTAACAGGGGGCACGGACACTGAAGCTTTCTTT
CASSLTGGTDTEAFF
>TRBJ2-1|.|TRBV7-2|.
TGTGCCAGCAGCTACCCTAGCAATGAGCAGTTCTTC
CASSYPSNEQFF
>TRBJ2-7|.|TRBV28|TRBD1
TGTGCCAGCAGTTTAATGGGACAGGGATCCTACGAGCAGTACTTC
CASSLMGQGSYEQYF
>TRBJ2-7|.|TRBV4-2|.
TGTGCCAGCAGCCAAACTCAGGCCCCCTACGAGCAGTACTTC
CASSQTQAPYEQYF
>TRBJ1-2|few|TRBV5-1|.
TGCGCCAGCAGCTTAACCTCAGGGGAAACGAACTATGGCTACACCTTC
CASSLTSGETNYGYTF
>TRBJ1-1|.|TRBV9|.
TGTGCCAGCAGCATCACAGGGAAGAGCACTGAAGCTTTCTTT
CASSITGKSTEAFF
>TRBJ1-1|.|TRBV30|.
TGTGCCTGGGGGGTACAGAACACTGAAGCTTTCTTT
CAWGVQNTEAFF
>TRBJ2-3|once|TRBV7-2|TRBD2
TGTGCCAGCAGCTTACCGCGGGGGAACACAGATACGCAGTATTTT
CASSLPRGNTDTQYF
>TRBJ2-3|once|TRBV25-1|TRBD2
TGTGCCAGCAGGCTAAACGGGGGGGTCGGGAAAGATACGCAGTATTTT
CASRLNGGVGKDTQYF
>TRBJ2-6|.|TRBV11-3|TRBD1
TGTGCCAGCAGCCCTGTGGACAGGGGAAGTGGGGCCAACGTCCTGACTTTC
CASSPVDRGSGANVLTF
>TRBJ1-5|.|TRBV6-1|.
TGTGCCAGCAGTGAAGCCGAACACTATCAGCCCCAGCATTTT
CASSEAEHYQPQHF
>TRBJ1-2|.|TRBV30|TRBD1
TGTGCCTGGGAGGGGGACAGGGACCGCTATGGCTACACCTTC
CAWEGDRDRYGYTF
>TRBJ2-5|.|TRBV7-6|TRBD2
TGTGCCAGCAGCATCGGGACTAGCGTAAAAGAGACCCAGTACTTC
CASSIGTSVKETQYF
>TRBJ1-5|.|TRBV6-1|.
TGTGCCAGCAGTGAGATAGGGGAAAATCAGCCCCAGCATTTT
CASSEIGENQPQHF
>TRBJ1-1|.|TRBV13|.
TGTGCCAGCAGCCTAGACCGAGGGAACACTGAAGCTTTCTTT
CASSLDRGNTEAFF
>TRBJ2-1|.|TRBV29-1|.
TGCAGTGTACTCGGCACTATGAGGAATGAGCAGTTCTTC
CSVLGTMRNEQFF
>TRBJ2-7|.|TRBV7-8|.
TGTGCCAGCAGCTACAGCTTCTCCTACGAGCAGTACTTC
CASSYSFSYEQYF
>TRBJ1-6|.|TRBV14|TRBD1
TGTGCCAGCAGCCAAGTGGGGGGCAGGGGGCCCGCGTCACCCCTCCACTTT
CASSQVGGRGPASPLHF
>TRBJ1-6|.|TRBV10-3|.
TGTGCCATCAGTGATCACACTCCCAATTCACCCCTCCACTTT
CAISDHTPNSPLHF
>TRBJ2-7|once|TRBV25-1|TRBD1
TGTGCCAGCAGGAGGACAGGGCTCGAGCAGTACTTC
CASRRTGLEQYF
>TRBJ1-6|.|TRBV27|TRBD1
TGTGCCAGCTGGGGACAGGGATGGAATTCACCCCTCCACTTT
CASWGQGWNSPLHF
>TRBJ1-2|.|TRBV29-1|TRBD1
TGCAGCGTTGTGACAGGGGGCGGAAGCTATGGCTACACCTTC
CSVVTGGGSYGYTF
>TRBJ2-5|.|TRBV30|TRBD2
TGTGCCTGGAGCCCCCCAAATGAAGCGGGAGGGCTTTTTGGGACCCAGTACTTC
CAWSPPNEAGGLFGTQYF
>TRBJ2-3|.|TRBV9|.
TGTGCCAGCAGCGTCGAACTGGAGGCAGATACGCAGTATTTT
CASSVELEADTQYF
>TRBJ1-6|.|TRBV4-3|.
TGCGCCAGCAGCCAGAGCAGGGGAGTGAATTCACCCCTCCACTTT
CASSQSRGVNSPLHF